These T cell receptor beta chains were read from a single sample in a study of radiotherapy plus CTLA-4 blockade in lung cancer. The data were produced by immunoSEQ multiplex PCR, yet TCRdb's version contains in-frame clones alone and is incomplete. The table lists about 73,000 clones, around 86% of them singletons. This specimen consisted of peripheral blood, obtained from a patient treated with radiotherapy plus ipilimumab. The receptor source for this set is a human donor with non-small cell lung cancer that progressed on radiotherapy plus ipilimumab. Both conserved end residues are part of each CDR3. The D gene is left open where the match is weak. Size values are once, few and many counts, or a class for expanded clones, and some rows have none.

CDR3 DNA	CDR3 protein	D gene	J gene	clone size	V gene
TGTGCCAGCAAAATTAGCGGGACTTACAATGAGCAGTTCTTC	CASKISGTYNEQFF	TRBD2	TRBJ2-1	NA	TRBV11-2
TGTGCCAGCAGTGTCGGGACGGATGGCAATCAGCCCCAGCATTTT	CASSVGTDGNQPQHF	NA	TRBJ1-5	NA	TRBV6-1
TGTGCCAGCAGCTCCTCCCAGCCTGGACCCCAGCATTTT	CASSSSQPGPQHF	NA	TRBJ1-5	once	TRBV6-6
TGTGCCAGCAGCCGTTCAACCGGGGAGCTGTTTTTT	CASSRSTGELFF	NA	TRBJ2-2	NA	TRBV28
TGTGCCAGCAGCGTAGCGGGGGGCCGTCCGCTAAACAATGAGCAGTTCTTC	CASSVAGGRPLNNEQFF	NA	TRBJ2-1	NA	TRBV9
TGCGCCAGCAGCAGAGACAGGGGTGGGAACACTGAAGCTTTCTTT	CASSRDRGGNTEAFF	TRBD1	TRBJ1-1	NA	TRBV5-1
TGTGCCAGCAGTGGGCAGACCAATCAGCCCCAGCATTTT	CASSGQTNQPQHF	NA	TRBJ1-5	NA	TRBV2
TGTGCCAGCAGTGAATACCCCCCCCGGGAGGTCGTCGATGAGCAGTTCTTC	CASSEYPPREVVDEQFF	TRBD2	TRBJ2-1	NA	TRBV25-1
TGTGCCAGTAATCCTGGGTTACCCGGGGAGCTGTTTTTT	CASNPGLPGELFF	NA	TRBJ2-2	few	TRBV19
TGCGCCAGCAGTAGTCCGGGATCGGACACCATATATTTT	CASSSPGSDTIYF	NA	TRBJ1-3	NA	TRBV5-1
TGTGCCAGCAGCTTGGCCGGTGCTAACTATGGCTACACCTTC	CASSLAGANYGYTF	NA	TRBJ1-2	once	TRBV5-6
TGTGCCAGCTCACCACCAGGCGGGAGTCGCTACGAGCAGTACTTC	CASSPPGGSRYEQYF	TRBD2	TRBJ2-7	NA	TRBV18
TGTGCCAGCAGTTTAAAAGGGGTAGGCTATGGCTACACCTTC	CASSLKGVGYGYTF	NA	TRBJ1-2	NA	TRBV28
TGTGCCAGCTCTCCGGGAGGTGGGAACACTGAAGCTTTCTTT	CASSPGGGNTEAFF	NA	TRBJ1-1	NA	TRBV18
TGTGCCTGGAGTGGACATTCAGGTGAAGCTTTCTTT	CAWSGHSGEAFF	NA	TRBJ1-1	NA	TRBV30
TGCAGCGTTGAAACAGGGGGCGGAAACACCATATATTTT	CSVETGGGNTIYF	TRBD1	TRBJ1-3	NA	TRBV29-1
TGTGCCAGCAGTTCTTGGACCGGACAGGGCCAAGAGACCCAGTACTTC	CASSSWTGQGQETQYF	TRBD1	TRBJ2-5	NA	TRBV28
TGTGCCAGTGGGACTAGTAGCACAGATACGCAGTATTTT	CASGTSSTDTQYF	TRBD2	TRBJ2-3	NA	TRBV6-5
TGTGCCAGCAGCTCCAACCAGTACGAGCAGTACTTC	CASSSNQYEQYF	NA	TRBJ2-7	NA	TRBV11-2
TGTGCCAGCAGTACCACCACACGAACTGAGGGTTTCTTT	CASSTTTRTEGFF	NA	TRBJ1-1	NA	TRBV27
TGTGCCAGCAGCTACCTAGCGGGGAGAGGCTCCTACAATGAGCAGTTCTTC	CASSYLAGRGSYNEQFF	TRBD2	TRBJ2-1	few	TRBV7-8
TGTGCCAGCAAAGGCTCTAACACCGGGGAGCTGTTTTTT	CASKGSNTGELFF	NA	TRBJ2-2	NA	TRBV9
TGTGCCAGTAGTATTTCGTGGCAGGGAGGAAACACCATATATTTT	CASSISWQGGNTIYF	NA	TRBJ1-3	NA	TRBV19
TGCACCAGCAGCCAAGATTTTGGGGCAGGGTGTCGCGACTCCTACGAGCAGTACTTC	CTSSQDFGAGCRDSYEQYF	NA	TRBJ2-7	NA	TRBV1
TGTGCCACCAGCAGATTCGACACCACCTACGAGCAGTACTTC	CATSRFDTTYEQYF	NA	TRBJ2-7	once	TRBV15
TGTGCCTGGAGTGTATCCGGGACGTATTATTCCTACGAGCAGTACTTC	CAWSVSGTYYSYEQYF	NA	TRBJ2-7	NA	TRBV30
TGTGCCAGCAGCTTAGCAGGAGACAGGGAAGAGACCCAGTACTTC	CASSLAGDREETQYF	TRBD1	TRBJ2-5	NA	TRBV7-9
TGTGCCAGCAGCACCGCACAGCGGGCAGAGACCCAGTACTTC	CASSTAQRAETQYF	NA	TRBJ2-5	NA	TRBV5-6
TGTGCCAGCACTGGACAGGGGGCTGGCTATGGCTACACCTTC	CASTGQGAGYGYTF	TRBD1	TRBJ1-2	NA	TRBV2
TGCAGCGTCACAGGGTTACATGATGAAAAACTGTTTTTT	CSVTGLHDEKLFF	NA	TRBJ1-4	NA	TRBV29-1
TGCGCCAGCAGCCAAGTAAACCTCCGTACATTCAATGAGCCGGAACAGTTCTTC	CASSQVNLRTFNEPEQFF	NA	TRBJ2-1	NA	TRBV4-1
TGTGCCAGCACGCTGAACACTGAAGCTTTCTTT	CASTLNTEAFF	NA	TRBJ1-1	NA	TRBV6-1
TGCGCCAGCAGCTTCGGACAGTCTAATGAAAAACTGTTTTTT	CASSFGQSNEKLFF	NA	TRBJ1-4	NA	TRBV5-1
TGTGCCAGCAGGCCGGGACAGGGGCATGAAAAACTGTTTTTT	CASRPGQGHEKLFF	TRBD1	TRBJ1-4	NA	TRBV28
TGTGCCAGTATCCAGGGGCTGAACACTGAAGCTTTCTTT	CASIQGLNTEAFF	NA	TRBJ1-1	NA	TRBV19
TGTGCCAGCAGCGTAGCGCTAGCGGGAGTTCAAGAGACCCAGTACTTC	CASSVALAGVQETQYF	TRBD2	TRBJ2-5	NA	TRBV9
TGTGCCAGCAGTGACGGTAGCGGGAAGGTAGATACGCAGTATTTT	CASSDGSGKVDTQYF	TRBD2	TRBJ2-3	NA	TRBV2
TGTGCCAGCAGTTTAGCCCCCAGCAATCAGCCCCAGCATTTT	CASSLAPSNQPQHF	NA	TRBJ1-5	few	TRBV27
TGTGCCAGCAGCTCATCGCGAAGTGGGACAGGGACTAACTATGGCTACACCTTC	CASSSSRSGTGTNYGYTF	TRBD1	TRBJ1-2	NA	TRBV7-9
TGTGCCAGCAGCCAAGTGTATCCGACTAGCGGCCCCTACAATGAGCAGTTCTTC	CASSQVYPTSGPYNEQFF	TRBD2	TRBJ2-1	NA	TRBV4-2
TGTGCCAGCAGCCTAGCGGGGTCCTACGAGCAGTACTTC	CASSLAGSYEQYF	TRBD2	TRBJ2-7	once	TRBV7-9
TGTGCCAGCAGCGCCAGACAGACCGGGGAGCTGTTTTTT	CASSARQTGELFF	NA	TRBJ2-2	once	TRBV9
TGTGCCAGCAGTGTAAGCGGGATGGGCATAGGGACCCAGTACTTC	CASSVSGMGIGTQYF	TRBD2	TRBJ2-5	NA	TRBV2
TGTGCCAGCAGTTACCTGGGCTTCGCGAACACCGGGGAGCTGTTTTTT	CASSYLGFANTGELFF	NA	TRBJ2-2	NA	TRBV6-5
TGCGCCAGCAGCCCGCAGAGCGGGGGAATCGGAGATACGCAGTATTTT	CASSPQSGGIGDTQYF	TRBD2	TRBJ2-3	NA	TRBV5-1
TGCGCCAGCAGCTTCACTAGTGCGAAAGGGAATGAGCAGTTCTTC	CASSFTSAKGNEQFF	NA	TRBJ2-1	NA	TRBV5-1
TGCGCCAGCAGCTCCACTCAAGGCCGGACAGGGGGCGATGGCTACACCTTC	CASSSTQGRTGGDGYTF	TRBD1	TRBJ1-2	NA	TRBV5-1
TGCGCCAGCAGCAATGAGAACACAGATACGCAGTATTTT	CASSNENTDTQYF	NA	TRBJ2-3	NA	TRBV5-1
TGTGCCAGCAGCTTAGGAGTCACCACCTACAATGAGCAGTTCTTC	CASSLGVTTYNEQFF	NA	TRBJ2-1	NA	TRBV7-2
TGCGCCAGCACCCTGGGTGGACTAGCGGGGAGTATGAATGAGCAGTTCTTC	CASTLGGLAGSMNEQFF	TRBD2	TRBJ2-1	NA	TRBV5-1